This T cell receptor (beta chain) was found in a study of graft-versus-host responses after intestinal transplantation. Here immunoSEQ multiplex PCR was the method, and the copy in TCRdb shows in-frame clones only, minus some. The sample has 62,000 or so clones, roughly 90% seen once. Germline V gives CDR1 SQVTM, CDR2 ANQGSEA. V was clipped by 4 bases and J by 5 bases, with 8 bases between them. The CDR3 is 11 residues long. The sequences come from PBMCs, collected 26 days after transplant. This chain uses TRBV29-1 with TRBJ1-2; D gene ambiguous. This TCR was sampled from a human patient who received an intestinal transplant, so some T cells may come from the graft donor. CDR3 DNA sequence: TGCAGCGTTGTTACCGAGTATGGCTACACCTTC. It specifies CSVVTEYGYTF.